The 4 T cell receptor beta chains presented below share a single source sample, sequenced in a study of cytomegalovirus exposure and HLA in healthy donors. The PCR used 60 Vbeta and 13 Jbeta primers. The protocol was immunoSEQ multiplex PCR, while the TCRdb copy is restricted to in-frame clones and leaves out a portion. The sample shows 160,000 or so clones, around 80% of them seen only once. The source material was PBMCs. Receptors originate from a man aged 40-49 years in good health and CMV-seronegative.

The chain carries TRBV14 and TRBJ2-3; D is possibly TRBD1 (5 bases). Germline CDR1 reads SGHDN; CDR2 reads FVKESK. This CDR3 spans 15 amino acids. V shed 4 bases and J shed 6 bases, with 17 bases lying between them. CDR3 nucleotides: TGTGCCAGCAGCCGACGACAGCCGGGTGTGGATACGCAGTATTTT. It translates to CASSRRQPGVDTQYF.

In nucleotides, the CDR3 is TGCGCCAGCAGCGTATCCGGGACAGTCTACGAGCAGTACTTC. Translated, it gives CASSVSGTVYEQYF. This chain uses TRBV5-1 with TRBJ2-7; 7 nucleotides match TRBD1. The CDR3 sequence is 14 residues long. CDR1 and CDR2 (germline): SGHRS, YFSETQ. Trimming took 4 bases from V and 3 from J; bases not matched to a gene: 7.

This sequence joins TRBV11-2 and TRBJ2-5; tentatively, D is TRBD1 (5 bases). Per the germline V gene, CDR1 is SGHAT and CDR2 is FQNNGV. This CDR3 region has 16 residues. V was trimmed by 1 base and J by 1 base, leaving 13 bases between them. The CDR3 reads CASSLGSLGAQETQYF. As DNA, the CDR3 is TGTGCCAGCAGCTTAGGGTCGTTAGGGGCCCAAGAGACCCAGTACTTC.

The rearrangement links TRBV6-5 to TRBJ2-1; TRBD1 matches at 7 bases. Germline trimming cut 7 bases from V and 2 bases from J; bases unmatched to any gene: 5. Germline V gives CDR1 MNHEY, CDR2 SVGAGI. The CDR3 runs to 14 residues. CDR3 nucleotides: TGTGCCAGCAATCACAGGGGCGCCTACAATGAGCAGTTCTTC. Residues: CASNHRGAYNEQFF.